This T cell receptor (beta chain) is from a study of T cell responses to AZD1222 COVID-19 vaccine. The repertoire was sequenced with immunoSEQ multiplex PCR; TCRdb's copy has only in-frame clones and lacks some. The sample lists more than 110,000 clones; approximately 90% were seen once. The table lists this clone with a count of one. Its antigen is as yet unknown. Overall study findings and caveats: Compared with day 0, the breadth and depth of the Spike-specific TCR repertoire rose significantly after two doses of AZD1222. Most donors were white British, females outnumbered males, and clonal diversity was possibly underestimated. Only a handful of AZD1222 recipients, six or seven in all, had baseline seropositivity.

The source material was peripheral blood, sampled on day 0 of AZD1222 vaccination. This sequence was found in an adult in good health.

The CDR3 bases are TGCGCCAGCAGCTTGTTGGGCCCTGGGGGCTACACCTTC. It specifies CASSLLGPGGYTF. The chain combines TRBV5-1 with TRBJ1-2; no clear D. The germline V and J ends were trimmed by 1 base and 8 bases, with 12 bases remaining between them. The CDR3 is 13 residues long. Germline loops: CDR1 SGHRS, CDR2 YFSETQ.